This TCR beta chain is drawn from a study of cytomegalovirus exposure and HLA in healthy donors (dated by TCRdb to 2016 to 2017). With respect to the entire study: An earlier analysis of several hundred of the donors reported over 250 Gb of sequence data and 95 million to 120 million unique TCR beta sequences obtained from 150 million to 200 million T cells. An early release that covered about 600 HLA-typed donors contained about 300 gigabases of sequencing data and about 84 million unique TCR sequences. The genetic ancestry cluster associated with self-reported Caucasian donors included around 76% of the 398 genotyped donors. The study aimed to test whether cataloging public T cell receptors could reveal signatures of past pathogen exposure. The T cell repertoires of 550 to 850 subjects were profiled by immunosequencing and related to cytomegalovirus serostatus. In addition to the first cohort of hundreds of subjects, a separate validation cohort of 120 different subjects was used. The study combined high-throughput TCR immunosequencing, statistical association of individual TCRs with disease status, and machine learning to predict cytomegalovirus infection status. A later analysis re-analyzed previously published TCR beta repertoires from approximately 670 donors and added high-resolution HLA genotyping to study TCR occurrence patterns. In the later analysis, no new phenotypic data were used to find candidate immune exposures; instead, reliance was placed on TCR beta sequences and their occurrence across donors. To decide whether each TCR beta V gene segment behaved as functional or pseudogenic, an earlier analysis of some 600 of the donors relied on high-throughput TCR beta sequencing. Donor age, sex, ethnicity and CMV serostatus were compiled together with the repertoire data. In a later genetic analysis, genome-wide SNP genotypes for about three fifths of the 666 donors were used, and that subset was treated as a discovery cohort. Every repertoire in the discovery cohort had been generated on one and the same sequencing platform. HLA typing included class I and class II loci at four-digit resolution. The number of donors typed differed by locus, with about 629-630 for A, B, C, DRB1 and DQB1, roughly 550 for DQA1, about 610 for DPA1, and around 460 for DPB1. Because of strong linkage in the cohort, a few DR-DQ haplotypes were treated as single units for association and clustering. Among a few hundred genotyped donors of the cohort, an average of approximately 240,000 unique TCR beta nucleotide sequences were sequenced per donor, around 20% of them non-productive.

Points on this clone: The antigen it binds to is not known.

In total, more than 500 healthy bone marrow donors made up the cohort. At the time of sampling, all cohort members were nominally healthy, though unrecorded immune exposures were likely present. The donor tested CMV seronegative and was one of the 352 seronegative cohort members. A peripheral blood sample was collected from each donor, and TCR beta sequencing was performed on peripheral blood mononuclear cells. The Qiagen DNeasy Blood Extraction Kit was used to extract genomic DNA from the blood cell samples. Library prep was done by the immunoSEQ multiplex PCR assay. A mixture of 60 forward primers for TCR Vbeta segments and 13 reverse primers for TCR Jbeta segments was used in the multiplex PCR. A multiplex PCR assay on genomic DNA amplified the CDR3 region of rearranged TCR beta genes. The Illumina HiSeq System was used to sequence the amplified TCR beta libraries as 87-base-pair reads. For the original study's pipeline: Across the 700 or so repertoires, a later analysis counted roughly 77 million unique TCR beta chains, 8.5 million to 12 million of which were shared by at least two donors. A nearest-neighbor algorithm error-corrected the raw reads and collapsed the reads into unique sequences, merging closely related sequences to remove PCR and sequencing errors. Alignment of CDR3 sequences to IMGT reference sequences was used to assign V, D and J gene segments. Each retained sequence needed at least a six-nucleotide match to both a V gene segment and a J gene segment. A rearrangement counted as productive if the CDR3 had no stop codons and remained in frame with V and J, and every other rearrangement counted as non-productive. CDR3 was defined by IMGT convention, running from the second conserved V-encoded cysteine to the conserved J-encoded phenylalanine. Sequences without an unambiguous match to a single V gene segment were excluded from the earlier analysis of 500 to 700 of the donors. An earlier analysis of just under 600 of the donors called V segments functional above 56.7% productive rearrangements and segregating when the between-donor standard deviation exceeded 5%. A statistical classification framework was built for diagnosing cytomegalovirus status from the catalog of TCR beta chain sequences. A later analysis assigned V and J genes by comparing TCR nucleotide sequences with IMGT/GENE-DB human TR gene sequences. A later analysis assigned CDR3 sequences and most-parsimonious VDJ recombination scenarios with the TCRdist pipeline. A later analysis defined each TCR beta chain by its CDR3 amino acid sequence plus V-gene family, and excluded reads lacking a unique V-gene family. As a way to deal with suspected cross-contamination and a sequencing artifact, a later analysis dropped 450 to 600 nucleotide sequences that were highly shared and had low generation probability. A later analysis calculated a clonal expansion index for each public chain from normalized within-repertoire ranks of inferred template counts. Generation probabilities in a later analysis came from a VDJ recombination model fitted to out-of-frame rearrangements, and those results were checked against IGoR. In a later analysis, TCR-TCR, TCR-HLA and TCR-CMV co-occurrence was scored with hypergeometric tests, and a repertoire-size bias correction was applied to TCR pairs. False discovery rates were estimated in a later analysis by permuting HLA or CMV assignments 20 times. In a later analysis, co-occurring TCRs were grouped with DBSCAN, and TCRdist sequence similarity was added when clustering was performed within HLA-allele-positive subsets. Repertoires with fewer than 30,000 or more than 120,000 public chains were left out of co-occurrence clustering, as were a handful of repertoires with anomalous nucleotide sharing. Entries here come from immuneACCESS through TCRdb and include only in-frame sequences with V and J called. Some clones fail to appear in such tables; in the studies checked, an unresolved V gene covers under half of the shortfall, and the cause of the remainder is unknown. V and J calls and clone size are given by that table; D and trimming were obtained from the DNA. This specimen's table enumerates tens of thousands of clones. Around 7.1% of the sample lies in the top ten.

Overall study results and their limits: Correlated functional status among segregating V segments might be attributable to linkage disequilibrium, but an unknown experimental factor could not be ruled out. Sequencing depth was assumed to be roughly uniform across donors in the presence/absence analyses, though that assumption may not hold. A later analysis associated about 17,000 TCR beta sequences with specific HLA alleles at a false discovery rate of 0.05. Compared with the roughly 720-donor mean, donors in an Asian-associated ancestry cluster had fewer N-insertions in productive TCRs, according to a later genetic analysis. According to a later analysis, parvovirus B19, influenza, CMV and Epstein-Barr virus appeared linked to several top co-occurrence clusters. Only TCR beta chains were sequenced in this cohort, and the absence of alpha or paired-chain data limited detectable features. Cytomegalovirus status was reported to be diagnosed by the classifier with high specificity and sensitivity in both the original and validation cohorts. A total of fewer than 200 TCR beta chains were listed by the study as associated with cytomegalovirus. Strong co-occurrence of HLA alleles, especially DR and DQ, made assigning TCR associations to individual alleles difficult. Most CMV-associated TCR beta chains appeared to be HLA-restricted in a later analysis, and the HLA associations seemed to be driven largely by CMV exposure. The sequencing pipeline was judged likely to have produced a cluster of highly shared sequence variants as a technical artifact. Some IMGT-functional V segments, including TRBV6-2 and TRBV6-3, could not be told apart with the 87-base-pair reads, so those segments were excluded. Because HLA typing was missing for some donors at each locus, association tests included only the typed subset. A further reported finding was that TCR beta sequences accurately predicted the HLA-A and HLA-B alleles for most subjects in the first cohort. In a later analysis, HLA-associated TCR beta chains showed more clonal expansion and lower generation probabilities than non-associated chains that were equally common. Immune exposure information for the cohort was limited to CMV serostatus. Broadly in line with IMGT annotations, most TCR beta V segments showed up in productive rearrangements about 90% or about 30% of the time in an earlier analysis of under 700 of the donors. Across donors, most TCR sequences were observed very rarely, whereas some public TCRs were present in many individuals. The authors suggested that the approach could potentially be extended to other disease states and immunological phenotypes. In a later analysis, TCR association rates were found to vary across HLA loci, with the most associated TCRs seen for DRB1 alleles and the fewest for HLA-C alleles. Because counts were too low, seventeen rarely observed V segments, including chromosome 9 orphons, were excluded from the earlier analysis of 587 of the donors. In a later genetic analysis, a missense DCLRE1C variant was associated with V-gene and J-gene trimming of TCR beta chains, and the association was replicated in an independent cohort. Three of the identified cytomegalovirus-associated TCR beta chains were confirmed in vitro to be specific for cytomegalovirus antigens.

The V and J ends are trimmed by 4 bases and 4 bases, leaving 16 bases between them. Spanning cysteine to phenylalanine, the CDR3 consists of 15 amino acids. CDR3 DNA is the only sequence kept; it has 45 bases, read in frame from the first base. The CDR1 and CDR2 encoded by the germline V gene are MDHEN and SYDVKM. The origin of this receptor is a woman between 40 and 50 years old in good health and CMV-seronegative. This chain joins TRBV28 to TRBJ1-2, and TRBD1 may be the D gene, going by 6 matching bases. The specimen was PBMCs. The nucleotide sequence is TGTGCCAGCAGTTCCCTAGACAGGCCAACCTATGGCTACACCTTC. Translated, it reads CASSSLDRPTYGYTF.